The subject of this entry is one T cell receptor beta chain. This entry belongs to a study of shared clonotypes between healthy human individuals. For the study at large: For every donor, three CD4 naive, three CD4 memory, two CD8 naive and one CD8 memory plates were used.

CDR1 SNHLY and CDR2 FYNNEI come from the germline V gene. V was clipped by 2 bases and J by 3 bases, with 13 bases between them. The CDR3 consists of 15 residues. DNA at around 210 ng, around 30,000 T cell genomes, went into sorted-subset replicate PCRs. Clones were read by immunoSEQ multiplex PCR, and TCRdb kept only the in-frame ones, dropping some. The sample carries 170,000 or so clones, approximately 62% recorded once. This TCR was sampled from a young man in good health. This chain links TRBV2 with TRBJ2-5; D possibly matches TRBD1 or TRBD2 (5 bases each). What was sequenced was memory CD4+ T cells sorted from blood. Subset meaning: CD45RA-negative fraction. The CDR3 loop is CASSERSGGEETQYF. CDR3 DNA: TGTGCCAGCAGTGAAAGGTCTGGGGGAGAAGAGACCCAGTACTTC. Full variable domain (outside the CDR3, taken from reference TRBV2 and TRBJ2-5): EPEVTQTPSHQVTQMGQEVILRCVPISNHLYFYWYRQILGQKVEFLVSFYNNEISEKSEIFDDQFSVERPDGSNFTLKIRSTKLEDSAMYFCASSERSGGEETQYFGPGTRLLVL.